A single sample is the source of the 26 T cell receptor beta chains below, sequenced in a study of T cell repertoires in cytomegalovirus infection. These TCRs are of unknown antigen specificity. TCRdb reanalysed the reads using MiXCR and keeps one entry per CDR3 protein. The table shows 900,000 to 950,000 distinct CDR3 sequences, with about a third occurring only once. The sequences come from cultured CD8+ T cells from PBMCs, collected from culture after CMV antigen stimulation. These receptors all stem from a human donor in good health (CMV status not recorded). Some clones in this sample may be carry-over from other donors' samples.

This clonotype came up many times. The chain uses TRBV7-8 and TRBJ2-5; 9 bases map to TRBD1. The junction had 12 bases not matched to a gene; V was cut back by 5 bases and J by 5 bases. CDR1 and CDR2 (germline): SGHVS, FQNEAQ. The CDR3 extends over 16 amino acids. CDR3 amino acids: CASSHTGTGFGETQYF. In DNA form, the CDR3 reads TGTGCCAGCAGCCACACCGGGACAGGGTTTGGCGAGACCCAGTACTTC.

V is TRBV2 and J is TRBJ1-1; D is unresolved. The germline V gene has CDR1 SNHLY and CDR2 FYNNEI. The CDR3 has 14 amino acids. The V and J ends lost 7 bases and 6 bases respectively, with 18 bases between them. The CDR3 DNA reads TGTGCCAGCACAGTTGAGGTCTTCGGGCCTGAAGCTTTCTTT. Protein: CASTVEVFGPEAFF.

The chain couples TRBV4-1 to TRBJ1-1; D gene ambiguous. In germline, CDR1 is MGHRA, CDR2 YSYEKL. V gave up 4 bases and J gave up 1 base, with 13 bases separating them. The length of the CDR3 is 15 residues. The CDR3: CASSRDGFENTEAFF. The DNA of the CDR3 is TGCGCCAGCAGCCGAGACGGATTTGAGAACACTGAAGCTTTCTTT.

This chain joins TRBV4-2 and TRBJ1-6; D not certain. The ends were cut back, 1 base at V and 9 bases at J, with 16 bases in the middle. This CDR3 contains 16 residues. Germline V CDR1 and CDR2: LGHNA, YNFKEQ. This CDR3 is CASSQGWIGPSSPLHF. CDR3 nucleotides: TGTGCCAGCAGCCAAGGATGGATTGGCCCCAGTTCACCCCTCCACTTT.

The V call is TRBV19, the J call TRBJ2-1, with TRBD2 matching 9 bases. Losses at the gene ends were 6 bases for V and 8 bases for J; bases not matched to a gene: 14. Germline CDR1 and CDR2: LNHDA and SQIVND (reference sequence). The CDR3 extends over 16 amino acids. The CDR3 nucleotides read TGTGCCAGTAGGGGGACTCGCGGGGGGGCCAAGGATGAGCAGTTCTTC. Protein product: CASRGTRGGAKDEQFF.

The chain joins TRBV5-6 to TRBJ2-1; D gene uncertain. The germline gives CDR1 SGHDT, CDR2 YYEEEE. The CDR3 is made up of 15 amino acids. The V end lost 5 bases, the J end lost 8 bases, and 20 bases lay between the germline ends. The CDR3 region has the DNA TGTGCCAGCAGATTCCAGGCGACGCCAGTCCATGAGCAGTTCTTC. Translated: CASRFQATPVHEQFF.

The chain is built from TRBV20-1 and TRBJ1-1; D is undetermined. The germline V and J ends were trimmed by 6 bases and 1 base, with 18 bases remaining between them. There are 15 residues in the CDR3. From germline, CDR1 is DFQATT and CDR2 SNEGSKA (reference sequence). CDR3 region: CSAAGGGLANTEAFF. The CDR3, as DNA: TGCAGTGCGGCGGGAGGAGGGCTCGCGAACACTGAAGCTTTCTTT.

V and J are TRBV15 and TRBJ2-3; D might be TRBD1 or TRBD2, each matching 5 bases. Looked up from germline, CDR1 is LNHNV and CDR2 is YYDKDF (reference sequence). V was cut by 5 bases and J by 2 bases, with 20 bases left in between. There are 17 residues in the CDR3. DNA for the CDR3: TGTGCCACCAGCGAGTCCCGGGACCTCCTAATCACAGATACGCAGTATTTT. Protein product: CATSESRDLLITDTQYF.

CDR3 sequence: CAIRAAGGRETQYF. The CDR3 DNA is TGTGCCATCAGGGCCGCAGGGGGGAGGGAGACCCAGTACTTC. The J gene is TRBJ2-5, the V gene TRBV2; D possibly corresponds to TRBD1 (7 bases). The CDR3 spans 14 residues. The germline V and J ends were trimmed by 10 bases and 5 bases, with 20 bases remaining between them. Germline lookup yields CDR1 SNHLY and CDR2 FYNNEI.

This clonotype was seen a single time. The J gene is TRBJ1-1, the V gene TRBV11-1; D might be TRBD1 (6 bases). CDR3 length equals 17 residues. The germline CDR1 and CDR2 sequences are SGHAT and FQDESV (reference sequence). Trimming cost V 8 bases and J 1 base, with 23 bases left between them. The CDR3 coding sequence is TGTGCCAGCGCTGGGTCCGCAGGGGCCCTAAAGAACACTGAAGCTTTCTTT. It is translated as CASAGSAGALKNTEAFF.

In its sample, this clonotype was seen many times. This sequence joins TRBV4-1 and TRBJ1-2; D remains unclear. With 0 bases removed from V and 4 bases from J, the gap between germline ends came to 9 bases. Looked up from germline, CDR1 is MGHRA and CDR2 is YSYEKL. The CDR3 totals 14 residues. CDR3 protein: CASSQDGQTYGYTF. CDR3 coding DNA: TGCGCCAGCAGCCAAGACGGTCAGACCTATGGCTACACCTTC.

There are a few counts of this clonotype. The chain carries TRBV4-1 and TRBJ2-7; D is perhaps TRBD1 (6 bases). This CDR3 comprises 17 residues. The germline V gene has CDR1 MGHRA and CDR2 YSYEKL. The ends were cut back, 6 bases at V and 4 bases at J, with 25 bases in the middle. The CDR3 nucleotides read TGCGCCAGCAGGGAACTGGAGGACAGAACGTTGTGGTACGAGCAGTACTTC. This translates into CASRELEDRTLWYEQYF.

The V gene is TRBV7-9, the J gene TRBJ2-5; TRBD1 matches at 9 bases. In germline, CDR1 is SEHNR, CDR2 FQNEAQ (reference sequence). The CDR3 is 16 amino acids. V shed 1 base and J 6 bases; nucleotides not matched to a gene: 9. The CDR3 nucleotides are TGTGCCAGCAGCTTAGAGCGGGACAGGGTCACAAAGACCCAGTACTTC. As protein: CASSLERDRVTKTQYF.

This clonotype was seen repeatedly, ten times or more. The chain carries TRBV7-9 and TRBJ2-7; 11 positions match TRBD2. After removal of 8 bases from V and 0 bases from J, the junction contained 6 bases not matched to a gene. There are 15 residues in the CDR3. CDR1 and CDR2 (germline): SEHNR, FQNEAQ (reference sequence). The CDR3 DNA reads TGTGCCAGCGAAACGACTAGCGGGGACTCCTACGAGCAGTACTTC. Its protein is CASETTSGDSYEQYF.

The chain joins TRBV6-2 or TRBV6-3 to TRBJ2-1; D may match TRBD1 or TRBD2 (5 bases each). V was trimmed by 4 bases and J by 9 bases, leaving 10 bases between them. Germline CDR1 and CDR2: MNHEY and SVGEGT. CDR3 length: 12 residues. This chain's CDR3 is CASSWGSTEQFF. In DNA form, the CDR3 reads TGTGCCAGCAGTTGGGGGTCTACTGAGCAGTTCTTC.

This clonotype showed up just a few times. The chain uses TRBV12-3 or TRBV12-4 and TRBJ2-1; 7 positions match TRBD1. The V gene end was trimmed by 6 bases and the J gene end by 4 bases; junction bases not matched to a gene: 6. The CDR3 loop spans 14 amino acids. The CDR3 DNA follows: TGTGCCAGCAGGGGGGACAGACAATACAATGAGCAGTTCTTC. This encodes CASRGDRQYNEQFF.

In its sample, this clonotype was seen a few times. J is TRBJ2-3 and V is TRBV24-1; 11 bases fit TRBD2. This CDR3 contains 19 residues. J lost 2 bases, V lost 2 bases, and 11 bases had no gene match. Germline CDR1 is KGHDR and CDR2 is SFDVKD. The DNA of the CDR3 is TGTGCCACCAGTGATTCATATTCCACTAGCGGGGGAGACACAGATACGCAGTATTTT. Translation: CATSDSYSTSGGDTDTQYF.

The chain employs TRBV14 and TRBJ1-2; tentatively, D is TRBD1 (5 bases). The CDR3 consists of 13 residues. From germline, CDR1 is SGHDN and CDR2 FVKESK. V lost 4 bases and J lost 8, with 14 bases in between. The CDR3 region has the DNA TGTGCCAGCAGCCGCCGGGACCTCCGGGGCTACACCTTC. Translation: CASSRRDLRGYTF. Supplemented by reference TRBV14 and TRBJ1-2, the full variable domain reads EAGVTQFPSHSVIEKGQTVTLRCDPISGHDNLYWYRRVMGKEIKFLLHFVKESKQDESGMPNNRFLAERTGGTYSTLKVQPAELEDSGVYFCASSRRDLRGYTFGSGTRLTVV.

This sequence joins TRBV12-3 or TRBV12-4 and TRBJ2-5; a possible D gene is TRBD2 (6 bases). The CDR3 extends over 15 amino acids. V lost 5 bases, J lost 2 bases, and 15 bases lay in between. CDR3 in amino acids: CASSPWDLLQETQYF. The CDR3 nucleotides read TGTGCCAGCAGTCCCTGGGACTTATTACAAGAGACCCAGTACTTC.

The V and J genes are TRBV19 and TRBJ1-3; no definite D call. The CDR3 sequence is 15 residues long. V lost 2 bases, J lost 0 bases, and 8 bases lay in between. Germline assignment: CDR1 LNHDA and CDR2 SQIVND (reference sequence). The CDR3, as DNA: TGTGCCAGTAGTATAATGAGTGTCTCTGGAAACACCATATATTTT. The encoded protein is CASSIMSVSGNTIYF.

This chain joins TRBV15 and TRBJ1-2; possibly TRBD1 for D (6 bases). Between the trimmed V and J ends, which lost 5 bases and 2 bases, there was a span of 15 bases. This CDR3 is built from 15 residues. The V gene's germline CDR1 is LNHNV and CDR2 YYDKDF (reference sequence). CDR3 nucleotide sequence: TGTGCCACCAGCGCACGCAAAACAGGGAACTATGGCTACACCTTC. Residues: CATSARKTGNYGYTF.

This clonotype was observed a handful of times. The CDR3 DNA is TGTGCCAGCAGCTTAGGGCTACGTCCCGAGACCCAGTACTTC. This translates into CASSLGLRPETQYF. The chain couples TRBV7-9 to TRBJ2-5; no clear D gene. In germline, CDR1 is SEHNR, CDR2 FQNEAQ (reference sequence). Trimming pared 1 base from V and 5 bases from J, leaving 11 bases between. CDR3 length equals 14 residues.

The rearrangement joins TRBV12-3 or TRBV12-4 to TRBJ1-2; D may be TRBD1 (5 bases). The CDR3 has 13 amino acids. The germline V and J ends were trimmed by 2 bases and 6 bases, with 10 bases remaining between them. CDR3 sequence: CASSLSREDGYTF. CDR3 DNA sequence: TGTGCCAGCAGTTTAAGCAGGGAAGATGGCTACACCTTC.

The V call is TRBV27, the J call TRBJ2-5; TRBD2 is a possible D gene (5 bases). CDR1 is MNHEY and CDR2 is SMNVEV in the germline V gene (reference sequence). V was shortened by 0 bases and J by 4 bases, with 12 bases between the two germline ends. The CDR3 runs to 15 residues. The CDR3 nucleotides are TGTGCCAGCAGTTTATCCGCGCTAGCTTTAGAGACCCAGTACTTC. This encodes CASSLSALALETQYF.

In its sample, this clonotype was seen many times. This chain joins TRBV7-9 and TRBJ2-7; D gene uncertain. The CDR3 extends over 12 amino acids. Trimming pared 1 base from V and 5 bases from J, leaving 6 bases between. Germline V lookup: CDR1 SEHNR, CDR2 FQNEAQ (reference sequence). Here the CDR3 reads CASSLGKNEQYF. In DNA, the CDR3 is TGTGCCAGCAGCTTAGGGAAGAACGAGCAGTACTTC. Drawing the rest from reference TRBV7-9 and TRBJ2-7, the complete variable domain is DTGVSQNPRHKITKRGQNVTFRCDPISEHNRLYWYRQTLGQGPEFLTYFQNEAQLEKSRLLSDRFSAERPKGSFSTLEIQRTEQGDSAMYLCASSLGKNEQYFGPGTRLTVT.

This clonotype has only a few counts. The rearrangement joins TRBV7-9 to TRBJ2-7; 9 bases are shared with TRBD1. V shed 5 bases, J shed 3 bases, and the junction held 11 bases outside the gene matches. The CDR3 spans 16 residues. Germline V gene data show CDR1 as SEHNR and CDR2 as FQNEAQ (reference sequence). The CDR3 reads CASSPPGTGKNYEQYF. The CDR3 coding sequence is TGTGCCAGCAGCCCCCCCGGGACAGGGAAAAACTACGAGCAGTACTTC. The variable domain in full, completed from reference TRBV7-9 and TRBJ2-7, reads DTGVSQNPRHKITKRGQNVTFRCDPISEHNRLYWYRQTLGQGPEFLTYFQNEAQLEKSRLLSDRFSAERPKGSFSTLEIQRTEQGDSAMYLCASSPPGTGKNYEQYFGPGTRLTVT.